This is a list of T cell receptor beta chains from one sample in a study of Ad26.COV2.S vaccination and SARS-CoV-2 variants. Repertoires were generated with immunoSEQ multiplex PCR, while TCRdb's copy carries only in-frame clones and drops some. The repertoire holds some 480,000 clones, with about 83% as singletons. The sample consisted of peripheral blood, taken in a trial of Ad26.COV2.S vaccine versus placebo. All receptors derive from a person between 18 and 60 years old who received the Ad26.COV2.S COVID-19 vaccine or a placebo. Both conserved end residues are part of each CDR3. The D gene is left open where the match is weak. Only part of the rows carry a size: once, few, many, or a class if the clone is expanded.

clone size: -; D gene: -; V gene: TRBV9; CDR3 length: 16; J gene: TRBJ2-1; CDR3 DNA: TGTGCCAGCAGCCCCGCCCCCACCAGATCCTACAATGAGCAGTTCTTC; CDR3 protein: CASSPAPTRSYNEQFF
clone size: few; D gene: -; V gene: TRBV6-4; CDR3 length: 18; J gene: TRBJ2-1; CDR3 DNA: TGTGCCAGCAGTGACTCTTTCTCAGGGAGAAGCTCCTACAATGAGCAGTTCTTC; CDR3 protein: CASSDSFSGRSSYNEQFF
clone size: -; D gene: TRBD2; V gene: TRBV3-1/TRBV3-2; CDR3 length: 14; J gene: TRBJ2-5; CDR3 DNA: TGTGCCAGCAGCCATTCCCCCGGGGGGGAGACCCAGTACTTC; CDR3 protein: CASSHSPGGETQYF
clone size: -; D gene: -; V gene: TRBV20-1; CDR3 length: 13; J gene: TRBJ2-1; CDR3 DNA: TGCAGTGCTAGTATGGGAGTCTACAATGAGCAGTTCTTC; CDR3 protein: CSASMGVYNEQFF
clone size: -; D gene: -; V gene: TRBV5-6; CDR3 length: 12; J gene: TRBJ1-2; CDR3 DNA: TGTGCCAGCAGCTTTAGTGATAAGGGCTACACCTTC; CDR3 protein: CASSFSDKGYTF
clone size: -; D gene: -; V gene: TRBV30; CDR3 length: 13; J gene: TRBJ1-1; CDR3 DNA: TGTGCCTGGAGTGGACGGTGGGACACTGAAGCTTTCTTT; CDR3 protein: CAWSGRWDTEAFF
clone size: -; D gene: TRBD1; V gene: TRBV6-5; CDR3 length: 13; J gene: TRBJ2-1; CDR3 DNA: TGTGCCAGCAGTTACGGGACAGGCTATGAGCAGTTCTTC; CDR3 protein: CASSYGTGYEQFF
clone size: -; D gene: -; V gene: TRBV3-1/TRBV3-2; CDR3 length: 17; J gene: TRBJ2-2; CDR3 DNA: TGTGCCAGCAGCCAGGGTGATCGGGCCCCGAACACCGGGGAGCTGTTTTTT; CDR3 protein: CASSQGDRAPNTGELFF
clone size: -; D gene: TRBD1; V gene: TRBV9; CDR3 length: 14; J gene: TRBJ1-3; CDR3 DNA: TGTGCCAGCAGCCCGACAGGGGGAAGGGACACCATATATTTT; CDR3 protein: CASSPTGGRDTIYF
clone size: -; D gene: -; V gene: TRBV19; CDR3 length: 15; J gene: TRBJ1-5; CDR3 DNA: TGTGCCAGTAGTCCCAGTGCGGGTAGCAATCAGCCCCAGCATTTT; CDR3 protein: CASSPSAGSNQPQHF
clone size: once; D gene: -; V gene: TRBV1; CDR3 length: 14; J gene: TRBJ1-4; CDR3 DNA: TGCACCAGCAGCCAGAGTTCGACTAATGAAAAACTGTTTTTT; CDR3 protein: CTSSQSSTNEKLFF
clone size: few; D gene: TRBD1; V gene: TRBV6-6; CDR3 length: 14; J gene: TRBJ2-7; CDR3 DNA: TGTGCCAGCAGTTACTTGGGACAGGGCTACGAGCAGTACTTC; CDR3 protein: CASSYLGQGYEQYF
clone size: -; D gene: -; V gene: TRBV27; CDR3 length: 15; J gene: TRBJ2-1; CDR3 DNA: TGTGCCAGCCGTGAGGCGCCTAACTCCTACAATGAGCAGTTCTTC; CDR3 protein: CASREAPNSYNEQFF
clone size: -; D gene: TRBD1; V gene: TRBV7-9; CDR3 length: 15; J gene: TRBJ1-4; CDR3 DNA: TGTGCCAGCAGCCCCGGGGGACAGACCCGAGGAAAACTGTTTTTT; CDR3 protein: CASSPGGQTRGKLFF
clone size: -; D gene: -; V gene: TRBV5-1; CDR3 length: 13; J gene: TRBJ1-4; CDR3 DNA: TGCGCCAGCAGTCCGGTCTCTTATGAAAAACTGTTTTTT; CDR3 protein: CASSPVSYEKLFF
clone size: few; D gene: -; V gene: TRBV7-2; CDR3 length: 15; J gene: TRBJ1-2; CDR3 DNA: TGTGCCAGCAGCTTAGGAACAGGGTTCCCCTATGGCTACACCTTC; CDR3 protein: CASSLGTGFPYGYTF
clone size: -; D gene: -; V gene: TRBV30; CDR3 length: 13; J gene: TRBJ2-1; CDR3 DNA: TGTGCCTGGAGTGTATGGGGGGGCCCTGAGCAGTTCTTC; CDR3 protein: CAWSVWGGPEQFF
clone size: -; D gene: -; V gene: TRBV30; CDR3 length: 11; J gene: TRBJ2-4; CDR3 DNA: TGTGCCTGGAGTCAATCGGACATTCAGTACTTC; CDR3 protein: CAWSQSDIQYF
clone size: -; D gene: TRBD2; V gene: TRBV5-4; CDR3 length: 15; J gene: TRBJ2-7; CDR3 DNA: TGTGCCAGCAGCTCGCTGGGACTAGGAGCTTACGAGCAGTACTTC; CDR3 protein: CASSSLGLGAYEQYF
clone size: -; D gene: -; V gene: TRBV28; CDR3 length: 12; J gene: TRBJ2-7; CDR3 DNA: TGTGCCAGCAGTAAGACAGCTTACGAGCAGTACTTC; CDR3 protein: CASSKTAYEQYF
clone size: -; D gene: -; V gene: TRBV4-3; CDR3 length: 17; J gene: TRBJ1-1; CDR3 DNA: TGCGCCAGCAGCCCTACGGGCCCGGGGATAGGGAACACTGAAGCTTTCTTT; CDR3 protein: CASSPTGPGIGNTEAFF
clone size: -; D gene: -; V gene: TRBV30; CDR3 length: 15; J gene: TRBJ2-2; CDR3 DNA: TGTGCCTGGAAGGAAAAGGGTCCTTGGGCCGGGGAGCTGTTTTTT; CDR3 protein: CAWKEKGPWAGELFF
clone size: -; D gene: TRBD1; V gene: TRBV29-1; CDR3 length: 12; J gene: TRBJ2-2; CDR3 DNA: TGCAGCGTGTACAGGGGGGTCGGGGAGCTGTTTTTT; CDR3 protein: CSVYRGVGELFF
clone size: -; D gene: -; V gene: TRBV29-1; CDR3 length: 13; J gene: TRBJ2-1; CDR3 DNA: TGCAGCGGAACAGCGATGCCCCCCAATGAGCAGTTCTTC; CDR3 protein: CSGTAMPPNEQFF
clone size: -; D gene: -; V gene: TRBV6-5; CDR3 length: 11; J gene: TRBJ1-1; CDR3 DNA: TGTGCCAGCAGTTACTCGACAGAAGCTTTCTTT; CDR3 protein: CASSYSTEAFF
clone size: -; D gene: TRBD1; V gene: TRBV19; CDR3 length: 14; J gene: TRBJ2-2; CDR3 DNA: TGTGCCACTAAGCCGGGACAGATCACCGGGGAGCTGTTTTTT; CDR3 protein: CATKPGQITGELFF
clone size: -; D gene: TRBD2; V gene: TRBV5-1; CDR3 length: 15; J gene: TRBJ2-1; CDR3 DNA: TGCGCCAGCAGCTTGGCTCTAGCGGGAGGTAATGAGCAGTTCTTC; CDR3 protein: CASSLALAGGNEQFF
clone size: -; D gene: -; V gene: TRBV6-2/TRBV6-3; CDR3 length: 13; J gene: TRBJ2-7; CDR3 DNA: TGTGCCAGCAGTCTCTCCTTGGGGTACGAGCAGTACTTC; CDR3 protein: CASSLSLGYEQYF
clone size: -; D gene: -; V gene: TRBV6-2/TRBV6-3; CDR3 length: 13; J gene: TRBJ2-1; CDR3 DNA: TGTGCCAGCAGTTACGGGGTAGCTAATGAGCAGTTCTTC; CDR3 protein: CASSYGVANEQFF